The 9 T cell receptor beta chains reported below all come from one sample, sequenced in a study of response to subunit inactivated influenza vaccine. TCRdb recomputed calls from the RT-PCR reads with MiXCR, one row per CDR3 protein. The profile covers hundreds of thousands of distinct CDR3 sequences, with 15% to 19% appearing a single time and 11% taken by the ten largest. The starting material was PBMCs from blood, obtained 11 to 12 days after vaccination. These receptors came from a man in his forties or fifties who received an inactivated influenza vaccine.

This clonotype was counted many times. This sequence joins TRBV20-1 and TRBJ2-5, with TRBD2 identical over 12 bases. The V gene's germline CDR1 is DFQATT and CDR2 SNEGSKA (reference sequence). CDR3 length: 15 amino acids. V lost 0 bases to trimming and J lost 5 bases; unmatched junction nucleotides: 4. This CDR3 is CSARDSTSGRETQYF. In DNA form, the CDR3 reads TGCAGTGCTAGAGATAGTACTAGCGGGAGGGAGACCCAGTACTTC.

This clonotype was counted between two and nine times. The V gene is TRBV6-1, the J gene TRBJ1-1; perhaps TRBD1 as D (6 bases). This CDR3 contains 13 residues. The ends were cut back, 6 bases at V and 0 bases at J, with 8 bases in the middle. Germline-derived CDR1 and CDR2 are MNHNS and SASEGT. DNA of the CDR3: TGTGCCAGCAGGGGGGCACTGAACACTGAAGCTTTCTTT. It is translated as CASRGALNTEAFF.

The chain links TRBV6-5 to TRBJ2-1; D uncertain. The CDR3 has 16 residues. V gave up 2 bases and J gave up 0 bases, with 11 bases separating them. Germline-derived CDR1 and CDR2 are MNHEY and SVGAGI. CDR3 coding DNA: TGTGCCAGCAGTTACAGGGCAGGAAGCTCCTACAATGAGCAGTTCTTC. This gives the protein CASSYRAGSSYNEQFF.

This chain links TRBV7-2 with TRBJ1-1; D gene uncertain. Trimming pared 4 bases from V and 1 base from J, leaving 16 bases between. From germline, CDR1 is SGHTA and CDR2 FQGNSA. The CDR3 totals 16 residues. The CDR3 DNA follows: TGTGCCAGCAGCTCATACGGGTTGTCGGGGAACACTGAAGCTTTCTTT. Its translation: CASSSYGLSGNTEAFF.

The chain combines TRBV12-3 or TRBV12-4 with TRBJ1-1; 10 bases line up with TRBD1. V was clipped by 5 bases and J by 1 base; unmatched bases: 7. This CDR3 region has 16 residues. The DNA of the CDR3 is TGTGCCAGCAGTCCCGGGACAGGGGTGCGGAACACTGAAGCTTTCTTT. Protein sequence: CASSPGTGVRNTEAFF.

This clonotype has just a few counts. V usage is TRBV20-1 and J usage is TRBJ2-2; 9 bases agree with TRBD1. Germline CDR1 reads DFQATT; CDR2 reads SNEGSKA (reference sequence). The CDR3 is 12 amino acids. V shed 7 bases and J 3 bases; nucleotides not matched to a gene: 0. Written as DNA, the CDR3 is TGCAGTGGACAGGGGGACACCGGGGAGCTGTTTTTT. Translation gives CSGQGDTGELFF.

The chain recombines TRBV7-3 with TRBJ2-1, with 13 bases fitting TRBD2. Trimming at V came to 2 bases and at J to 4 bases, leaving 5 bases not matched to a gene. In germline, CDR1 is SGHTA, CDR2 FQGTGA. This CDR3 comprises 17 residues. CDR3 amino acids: CASSLLPGLAGYNEQFF. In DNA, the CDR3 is TGTGCCAGCAGCTTATTGCCGGGACTAGCGGGGTACAATGAGCAGTTCTTC.

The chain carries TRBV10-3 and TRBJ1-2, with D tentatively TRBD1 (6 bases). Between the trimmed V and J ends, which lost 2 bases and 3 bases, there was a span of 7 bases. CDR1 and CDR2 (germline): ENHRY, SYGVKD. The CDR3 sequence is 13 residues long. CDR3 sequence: CAISERTDYGYTF. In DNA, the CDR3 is TGTGCCATCAGTGAGCGGACAGACTATGGCTACACCTTC.

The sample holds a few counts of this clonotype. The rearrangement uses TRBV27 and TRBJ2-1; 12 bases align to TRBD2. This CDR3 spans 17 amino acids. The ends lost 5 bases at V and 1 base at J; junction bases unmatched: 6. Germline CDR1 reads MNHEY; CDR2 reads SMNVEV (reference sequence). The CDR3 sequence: CASSTRTSGKSYNEQFF. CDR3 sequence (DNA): TGTGCCAGCAGTACCAGGACTAGCGGGAAATCCTACAATGAGCAGTTCTTC.